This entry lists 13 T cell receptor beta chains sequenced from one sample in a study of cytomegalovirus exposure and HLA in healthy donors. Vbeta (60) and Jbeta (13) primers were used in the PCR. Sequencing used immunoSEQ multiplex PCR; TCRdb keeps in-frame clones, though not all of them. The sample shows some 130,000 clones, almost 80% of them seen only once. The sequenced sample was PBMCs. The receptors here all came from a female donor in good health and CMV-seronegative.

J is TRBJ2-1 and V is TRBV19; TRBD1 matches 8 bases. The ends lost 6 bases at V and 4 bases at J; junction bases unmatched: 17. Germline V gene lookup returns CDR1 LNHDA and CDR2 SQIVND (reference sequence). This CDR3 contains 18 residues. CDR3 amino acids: CASRPRQGTISSYNEQFF. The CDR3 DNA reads TGTGCCAGTAGGCCCCGACAGGGGACCATCTCCTCATACAATGAGCAGTTCTTC.

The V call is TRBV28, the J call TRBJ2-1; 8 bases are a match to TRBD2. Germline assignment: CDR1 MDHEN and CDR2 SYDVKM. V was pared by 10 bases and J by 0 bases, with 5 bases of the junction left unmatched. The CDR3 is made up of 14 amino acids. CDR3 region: CAIKSGSSYNEQFF. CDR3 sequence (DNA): TGTGCCATCAAAAGCGGGAGCTCCTACAATGAGCAGTTCTTC.

CDR3 loop: CASSGLAEETQYF. The CDR3 DNA follows: TGTGCCAGCTCGGGACTAGCAGAGGAGACCCAGTACTTC. The V call is TRBV19, the J call TRBJ2-5; TRBD2 agrees at 9 bases. The V segment lost 9 bases and the J segment 5 bases; nucleotides outside the gene matches: 7. Per germline, CDR1 LNHDA and CDR2 SQIVND (reference sequence). The CDR3 has 13 amino acids.

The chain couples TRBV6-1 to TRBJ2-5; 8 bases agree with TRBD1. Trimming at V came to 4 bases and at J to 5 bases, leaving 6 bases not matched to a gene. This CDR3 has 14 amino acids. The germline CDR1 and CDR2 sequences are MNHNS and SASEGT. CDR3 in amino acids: CASSAGQGVETQYF. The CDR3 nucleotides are TGTGCCAGCAGTGCCGGACAGGGCGTGGAGACCCAGTACTTC.

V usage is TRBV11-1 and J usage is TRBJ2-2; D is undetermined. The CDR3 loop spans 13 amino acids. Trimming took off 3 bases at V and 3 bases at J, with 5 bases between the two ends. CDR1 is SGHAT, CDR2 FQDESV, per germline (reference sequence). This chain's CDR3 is CASSFSYTGELFF. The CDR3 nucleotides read TGTGCCAGCAGCTTCTCGTACACCGGGGAGCTGTTTTTT.

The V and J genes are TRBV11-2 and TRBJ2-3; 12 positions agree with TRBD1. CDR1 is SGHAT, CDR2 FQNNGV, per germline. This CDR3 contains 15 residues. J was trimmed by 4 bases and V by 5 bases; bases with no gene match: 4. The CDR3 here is CASSRDRGRADTQYF. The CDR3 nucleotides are TGTGCCAGCAGCCGGGACAGGGGGCGGGCAGATACGCAGTATTTT.

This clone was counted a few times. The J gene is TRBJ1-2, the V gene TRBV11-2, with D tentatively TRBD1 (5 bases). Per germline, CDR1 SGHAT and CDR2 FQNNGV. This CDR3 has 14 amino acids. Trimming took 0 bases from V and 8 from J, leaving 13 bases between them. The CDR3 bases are TGTGCCAGCAGCTTAGAGAACAGAGCAGGGGGCTACACCTTC. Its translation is CASSLENRAGGYTF.

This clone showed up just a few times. In DNA, the CDR3 is TGTGCCAGCACCTTAGCGTCACATACGCAGTATTTT. Its translation: CASTLASHTQYF. The chain joins TRBV6-6 to TRBJ2-3, with TRBD2 as a possible D gene (5 bases). CDR1 is MNHNY and CDR2 is SVGAGI in the germline V gene (reference sequence). The length of the CDR3 is 12 residues. V was trimmed by 7 bases and J by 7 bases, leaving 12 bases between them.

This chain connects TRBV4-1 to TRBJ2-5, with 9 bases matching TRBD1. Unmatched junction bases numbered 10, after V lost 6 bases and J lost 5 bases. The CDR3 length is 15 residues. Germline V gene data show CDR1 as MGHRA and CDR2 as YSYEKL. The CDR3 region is CASRLRDREEETQYF. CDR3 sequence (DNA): TGCGCCAGCAGGCTTCGGGACAGGGAAGAGGAGACCCAGTACTTC.

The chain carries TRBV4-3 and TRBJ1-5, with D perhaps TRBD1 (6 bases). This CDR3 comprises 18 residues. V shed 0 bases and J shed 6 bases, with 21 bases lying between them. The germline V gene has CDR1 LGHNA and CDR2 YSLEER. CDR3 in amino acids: CASSQEGGRGRLSQPQHF. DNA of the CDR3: TGCGCCAGCAGCCAAGAGGGGGGGCGGGGGCGCTTAAGTCAGCCCCAGCATTTT.

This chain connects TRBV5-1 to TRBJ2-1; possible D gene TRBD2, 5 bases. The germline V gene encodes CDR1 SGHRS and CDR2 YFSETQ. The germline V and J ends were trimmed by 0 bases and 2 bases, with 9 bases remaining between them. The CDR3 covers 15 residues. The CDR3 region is CASSLDGMPYNEQFF. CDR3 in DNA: TGCGCCAGCAGCTTGGACGGGATGCCCTACAATGAGCAGTTCTTC.

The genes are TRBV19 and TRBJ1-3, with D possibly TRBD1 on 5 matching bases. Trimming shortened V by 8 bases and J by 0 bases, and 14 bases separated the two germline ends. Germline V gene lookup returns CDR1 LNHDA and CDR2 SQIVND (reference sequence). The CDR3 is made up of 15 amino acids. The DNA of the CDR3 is TGTGCCAGTGCCCGGCAGGGTGCCTCTGGAAACACCATATATTTT. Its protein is CASARQGASGNTIYF.

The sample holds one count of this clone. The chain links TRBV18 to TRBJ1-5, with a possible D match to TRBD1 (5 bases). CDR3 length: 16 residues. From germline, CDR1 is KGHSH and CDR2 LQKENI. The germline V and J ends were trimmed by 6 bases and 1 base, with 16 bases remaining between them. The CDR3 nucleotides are TGTGCCAGCTCGGGGGGTCTGACGGAGAGCAATCAGCCCCAGCATTTT. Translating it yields CASSGGLTESNQPQHF.